This T cell receptor (beta chain) was sequenced for a study of CD8 T cells in ankylosing spondylitis. TCRdb re-called the 5' RACE reads through MiXCR, storing one row per CDR3 protein. Seen here are roughly 100,000 distinct CDR3 sequences, 20% to 30% observed once, and the top ten hold about 12%. Broader study findings: According to the report, clones linked to the disease were significantly enriched in matched synovial fluid samples taken from ankylosing spondylitis patients. Reactive arthritis synovial fluid and blood were previously reported to contain some motif variants. A TCR beta motif of under 10 highly homologous variants seemed to mark ankylosing spondylitis blood.

The CDR3 has 16 residues. Looked up from germline, CDR1 is SGHTA and CDR2 is FQGNSA. With V trimmed by 5 bases and J by 7 bases, 9 bases remained unmatched. This clonotype was counted many times. Its specificity is unknown. Sequencing was carried out using synovial fluid, either unsorted or a sorted T cell fraction (not recorded which). The clonotype comes from a male donor with ankylosing spondylitis. V gene TRBV7-2 combines with J gene TRBJ2-1; 12 bases line up with TRBD2. DNA for the CDR3: TGTGCCAGCAGCCAAACTCTAGCGGGAGGGCTAAATGAGCAGTTCTTC. Residues: CASSQTLAGGLNEQFF. Full variable domain (outside the CDR3, taken from reference TRBV7-2 and TRBJ2-1): GAGVSQSPSNKVTEKGKDVELRCDPISGHTALYWYRQSLGQGLEFLIYFQGNSAPDKSGLPSDRFSAERTGGSVSTLTIQRTQQEDSAVYLCASSQTLAGGLNEQFFGPGTRLTVL.